The 2 T cell receptor beta chains in this list originate from one sample, sequenced in a study of blood T cell repertoires in COVID-19. TCRdb's copy holds only in-frame clones and misses some; the assay was immunoSEQ multiplex PCR. This table holds approximately 77,000 clones, roughly 90% found once. The sample comprised peripheral blood. The receptors derive from a man aged 45-60 years with active COVID-19.

CDR3 coding DNA: TGCGCCAGCAGCTTCAGTATATCGAACACCGGGGAGCTGTTTTTT. This encodes CASSFSISNTGELFF. This chain links TRBV5-1 with TRBJ2-2; D unresolved. The CDR3 contains 15 residues. The germline CDR1 and CDR2 sequences are SGHRS and YFSETQ. V was trimmed by 2 bases and J by 0 bases, leaving 8 bases between them.

The rearrangement links TRBV2 to TRBJ1-1; no clear D. This CDR3 contains 13 residues. Trimming removed 5 bases from V and 1 base from J, with 8 bases in between. In germline, CDR1 is SNHLY, CDR2 FYNNEI. CDR3 bases: TGTGCCAGCAGTTATACAGAGAACACTGAAGCTTTCTTT. Amino acids: CASSYTENTEAFF.